The TCR beta chain described here comes from a study of shared clonotypes between healthy human individuals. Between the trimmed V and J ends, which lost 11 bases and 0 bases, there was a span of 8 bases. In germline, CDR1 is ENHRY, CDR2 SYGVKD. This CDR3 contains 13 residues. Only a few counts were recorded for this clone. Produced via immunoSEQ multiplex PCR; TCRdb's table is partial and in-frame only. Counted here are roughly 1 million clones, 65% to 80% occurring once; the ten biggest clones make up roughly 1.4%. The TCR comes from a man aged 18 to 29 in good health. Input material: memory CD4+ T cells sorted from blood. The sample's subset: CD45RA-negative fraction. The chain carries TRBV10-3 and TRBJ2-6; D is uncertain. CDR3 loop: CAAGSSGANVLTF. The DNA for the CDR3 is TGTGCCGCCGGTTCCTCTGGGGCCAACGTCCTGACTTTC.